This T cell receptor beta chain was obtained from a study of regulatory T cells in long-lasting Graves disease. The time point is: persistent/refractory GD, antithyroid drugs over 5 years with positive TRAb. PBMCs provided the RNA from which the TCR library was made. Graves' disease diagnoses followed American Thyroid Association guidelines. Arm-PCR with iRepertoire HTBI primers amplified the CDR3 regions for these TCR beta libraries. In TCRdb, the multiplex PCR reads were re-called with MiXCR into one record per CDR3 protein. The sample has over 650,000 distinct CDR3 sequences; 30% are singletons. The CDR3 is made up of 15 amino acids. Germline-derived CDR1 and CDR2 are SEHNR and FQNEAQ (reference sequence). V was shortened by 0 bases and J by 7 bases, with 10 bases between the two germline ends. This clonotype was recorded at least ten times.

The receptor was isolated from a female donor with Graves disease. Sample: peripheral blood mononuclear cells (PBMCs), taken when the disease was refractory, from a patient treated with antithyroid drugs. V is TRBV7-9 and J is TRBJ1-6; D possibly corresponds to TRBD1 (6 bases). The CDR3, as DNA: TGTGCCAGCAGCTTAGCAGGGGGGGCCAATTCACCCCTCCACTTT. Translation: CASSLAGGANSPLHF.